The rows below give T cell receptor beta chains drawn from one sample of a study of T cells in Graves' hyperthyroidism and ophthalmopathy. TCRdb analysed the multiplex PCR reads with MiXCR anew, one entry per CDR3 protein. In the table there are 380,000 or so distinct CDR3 sequences, over 15% of which are singletons. Specimen: blood. Receptors originate from a woman between 18 and 29 years old with Graves' hyperthyroidism. CDR3s include the opening cysteine and the closing phenylalanine or tryptophan. The order of the fields is J gene, V gene, D gene, CDR3 protein. D genes are given only for firm matches.

j_gene: TRBJ1-1; v_gene: TRBV12-3/TRBV12-4; d_gene: -; CDR3aa: CASSFGDLGGKAFF
j_gene: TRBJ1-1; v_gene: TRBV19; d_gene: TRBD1; CDR3aa: CASSRQGHTEAFF
j_gene: TRBJ1-1; v_gene: TRBV15; d_gene: -; CDR3aa: CATSLENTEAFF
j_gene: TRBJ1-1; v_gene: TRBV3-1; d_gene: TRBD1; CDR3aa: CASSLPPGTEGAFF
j_gene: TRBJ1-1; v_gene: TRBV4-1; d_gene: -; CDR3aa: CASGQVVRGVEAFF
j_gene: TRBJ1-1; v_gene: TRBV29-1; d_gene: -; CDR3aa: CSVDWGTEAFF
j_gene: TRBJ2-7; v_gene: TRBV6-2/TRBV6-3; d_gene: -; CDR3aa: CASSKRGNSYEQYF
j_gene: TRBJ1-2; v_gene: TRBV12-5; d_gene: -; CDR3aa: CASGSEGAGYGYTF
j_gene: TRBJ1-5; v_gene: TRBV20-1; d_gene: -; CDR3aa: CSVETGPDQPQHF
j_gene: TRBJ1-5; v_gene: TRBV7-9; d_gene: TRBD1; CDR3aa: CASSSTGVGDQPQHF
j_gene: TRBJ1-1; v_gene: TRBV18; d_gene: TRBD1; CDR3aa: CASSPGTGGIGYTDAFF
j_gene: TRBJ2-7; v_gene: TRBV7-2; d_gene: -; CDR3aa: CASSAGGTYEQYF
j_gene: TRBJ2-7; v_gene: TRBV19; d_gene: TRBD2; CDR3aa: CASNRTSGDITYEQYF
j_gene: TRBJ1-3; v_gene: TRBV4-2; d_gene: -; CDR3aa: CASSQVGFSGNTIYF
j_gene: TRBJ2-6; v_gene: TRBV13; d_gene: TRBD1; CDR3aa: CASSNTQGAGGANVLTF
j_gene: TRBJ1-3; v_gene: TRBV5-1; d_gene: -; CDR3aa: CASSLGDNSGNTIYF
j_gene: TRBJ2-7; v_gene: TRBV6-1; d_gene: -; CDR3aa: CASSPARTFSYEQYF
j_gene: TRBJ1-1; v_gene: TRBV5-1; d_gene: -; CDR3aa: CASSLGRLEAFF
j_gene: TRBJ2-1; v_gene: TRBV7-2; d_gene: TRBD1; CDR3aa: CASSLAEMFRDRAANEQFF
j_gene: TRBJ2-2; v_gene: TRBV4-1; d_gene: -; CDR3aa: CASSQVLRGRTGELFF
j_gene: TRBJ2-2; v_gene: TRBV6-1; d_gene: -; CDR3aa: CASTKDRIGTGELFF
j_gene: TRBJ1-1; v_gene: TRBV20-1; d_gene: TRBD1; CDR3aa: CSARDGYRGLATEAFF
j_gene: TRBJ2-6; v_gene: TRBV28; d_gene: -; CDR3aa: CASFSISLTAGANVLTF
j_gene: TRBJ2-7; v_gene: TRBV6-1; d_gene: -; CDR3aa: CASSSRGTEQYF
j_gene: TRBJ2-7; v_gene: TRBV6-1; d_gene: TRBD1; CDR3aa: CASSKQGDLNEQYF
j_gene: TRBJ1-2; v_gene: TRBV9; d_gene: -; CDR3aa: CASSSSDGYTF
j_gene: TRBJ1-1; v_gene: TRBV6-1; d_gene: TRBD1; CDR3aa: CASSEIQGAYTEAFF
j_gene: TRBJ1-5; v_gene: TRBV29-1; d_gene: -; CDR3aa: CSVSENSNRPQHF
j_gene: TRBJ2-5; v_gene: TRBV9; d_gene: -; CDR3aa: CASSLLELQETQYF
j_gene: TRBJ2-5; v_gene: TRBV12-3/TRBV12-4; d_gene: TRBD1; CDR3aa: CASSQNRGRQETQYF
j_gene: TRBJ1-5; v_gene: TRBV12-3/TRBV12-4; d_gene: TRBD1; CDR3aa: CASSPRGMALYSNQPQHF
j_gene: TRBJ2-7; v_gene: TRBV5-5; d_gene: -; CDR3aa: CASSSAKLSFGTRRYEQYF
j_gene: TRBJ2-2; v_gene: TRBV6-2/TRBV6-3; d_gene: TRBD2; CDR3aa: CASTTQEGLAGVGELFF
j_gene: TRBJ2-2; v_gene: TRBV6-5; d_gene: TRBD2; CDR3aa: CASSYGGGLSGELFF
j_gene: TRBJ2-4; v_gene: TRBV2; d_gene: -; CDR3aa: CASAHRVRRLAKNIQYF
j_gene: TRBJ1-2; v_gene: TRBV28; d_gene: TRBD1; CDR3aa: CASSSFPGTGGYGYTF
j_gene: TRBJ2-5; v_gene: TRBV3-1; d_gene: TRBD2; CDR3aa: CASSRRLAGGNMETKYF
j_gene: TRBJ2-5; v_gene: TRBV29-1; d_gene: -; CDR3aa: CSVGPRLRETQYF
j_gene: TRBJ1-5; v_gene: TRBV6-2/TRBV6-3; d_gene: -; CDR3aa: CASTLISNQPQHF
j_gene: TRBJ2-7; v_gene: TRBV20-1; d_gene: -; CDR3aa: CSARDPRTPYEQYF
j_gene: TRBJ2-2; v_gene: TRBV7-3; d_gene: -; CDR3aa: CASSPGRSGELFF
j_gene: TRBJ2-5; v_gene: TRBV4-2; d_gene: -; CDR3aa: CASSQGGIQVRRAETQYF
j_gene: TRBJ1-2; v_gene: TRBV9; d_gene: -; CDR3aa: CASSPQGRDYGYTF
j_gene: TRBJ2-2; v_gene: TRBV12-5; d_gene: TRBD2; CDR3aa: CASGSLAGGPNTGELFF
j_gene: TRBJ1-1; v_gene: TRBV12-3/TRBV12-4; d_gene: -; CDR3aa: CASTQRSLRAFF
j_gene: TRBJ2-5; v_gene: TRBV7-9; d_gene: -; CDR3aa: CASSQAAGRETQYF
j_gene: TRBJ1-3; v_gene: TRBV2; d_gene: -; CDR3aa: CASRDTISGNTIYF
j_gene: TRBJ2-7; v_gene: TRBV7-8; d_gene: -; CDR3aa: CASSYRAVYEQYF
j_gene: TRBJ2-7; v_gene: TRBV10-3; d_gene: TRBD1; CDR3aa: CAISVDRGLYEQYF
j_gene: TRBJ1-5; v_gene: TRBV24-1; d_gene: TRBD1; CDR3aa: CATSLGQRQGGNQPQHF
j_gene: TRBJ2-5; v_gene: TRBV19; d_gene: -; CDR3aa: CASSTPREETQYF
j_gene: TRBJ2-7; v_gene: TRBV9; d_gene: TRBD1; CDR3aa: CASSADRGRRYEQYF
j_gene: TRBJ1-1; v_gene: TRBV19; d_gene: -; CDR3aa: CASSIWGAEAFF
j_gene: TRBJ2-5; v_gene: TRBV6-2/TRBV6-3; d_gene: TRBD2; CDR3aa: CASRKREGRETQYF
j_gene: TRBJ2-5; v_gene: TRBV15; d_gene: -; CDR3aa: CATSRDGWWRQETQYF
j_gene: TRBJ1-1; v_gene: TRBV6-5; d_gene: TRBD1; CDR3aa: CASVLDRGNTEAFF
j_gene: TRBJ2-7; v_gene: TRBV24-1; d_gene: -; CDR3aa: CAAGIGSYDQYF
j_gene: TRBJ2-7; v_gene: TRBV10-3; d_gene: -; CDR3aa: CAISDPGTYEQYF
j_gene: TRBJ2-5; v_gene: TRBV28; d_gene: TRBD2; CDR3aa: CASNPPGGEGQETQYF
j_gene: TRBJ2-5; v_gene: TRBV6-5; d_gene: -; CDR3aa: CASSHWRDSARTQYF